This T cell receptor (beta chain) was observed in a study of shared clonotypes between healthy human individuals. Every immunoSEQ plate was one replicate of a subset's evenly spread DNA. Assay used: immunoSEQ multiplex PCR; TCRdb lists only in-frame clones, some missing. The sample lists fewer than 650,000 clones; 76% were seen once. The TCR sequence derives from a middle-aged woman in good health. Some clones in this sample may be carry-over from other donors' samples. The specimen sequenced was PBMCs.

The CDR3 nucleotides are TGTGCCAGCTCACCTACTAGCGGGAGCCGCCAAGAGACCCAGTACTTC. It specifies CASSPTSGSRQETQYF. The chain is built from TRBV18 and TRBJ2-5, with 11 bases fitting TRBD2. The CDR3 has 16 residues. Germline values: CDR1 KGHSH, CDR2 LQKENI. V lost 3 bases and J lost 1; bases outside the gene matches: 4.